These 15 T cell receptor beta chains were all obtained from the same sample, sequenced in a study of T cell responses to AZD1222 COVID-19 vaccine. Profiling relied on immunoSEQ multiplex PCR, and the TCRdb table lists in-frame clones only, not all of them. The data contain around 260,000 clones, about 92% of them seen just once; the ten biggest clones take up roughly 0.51%. Source: peripheral blood, taken on day 0 of AZD1222 vaccination. The receptors originated from an adult in good health.

The V call is TRBV28, the J call TRBJ1-4; D is undetermined. This CDR3 has 12 residues. Trimming took off 7 bases at V and 8 bases at J, with 11 bases between the two ends. Germline V gene lookup returns CDR1 MDHEN and CDR2 SYDVKM. In nucleotides, the CDR3 is TGTGCCAGCACCCTAAGTCACGAAAAACTGTTTTTT. Its protein product is CASTLSHEKLFF.

The chain uses TRBV28 and TRBJ2-5; D is unclear. Germline CDR1 reads MDHEN; CDR2 reads SYDVKM. V shed 0 bases and J shed 2 bases, with 1 base lying between them. The CDR3 runs 12 residues. The CDR3 region has the DNA TGTGCCAGCAGTTTATGGCAAGAGACCCAGTACTTC. Translation gives CASSLWQETQYF.

The J gene is TRBJ1-1, the V gene TRBV2; 8 bases are a match to TRBD1. The CDR3 runs 16 residues. The V segment lost 6 bases and the J segment 1 base; nucleotides outside the gene matches: 10. The germline gives CDR1 SNHLY, CDR2 FYNNEI. The CDR3: CASRPDRGVPNTEAFF. The CDR3 bases are TGTGCCAGCAGACCCGACAGGGGAGTCCCGAACACTGAAGCTTTCTTT.

J is TRBJ1-4 and V is TRBV12-3 or TRBV12-4; D not resolved. The V gene lost 8 bases and the J gene lost 3 bases, with 10 bases spanning the gap. The CDR3 sequence is 13 residues long. CDR3 protein: CASQVSANEKLFF. The CDR3 DNA sequence: TGTGCCAGCCAGGTTTCGGCTAATGAAAAACTGTTTTTT.

Points on this clone: Sequence at one end of the junction differs from germline and may be a read error. The V call is TRBV7-6, the J call TRBJ2-3; weak D call: TRBD1 (6 bases). CDR3 length: 14 amino acids. CDR1 is SGHVS and CDR2 is FNYEAQ in the germline V gene. In DNA form, the CDR3 reads TGTGCCAGCACCTTAACAGGGTTCACAGATACGCAGTATTTT. Amino acid sequence: CASTLTGFTDTQYF.

The chain combines TRBV27 with TRBJ1-6, with D unresolved. The CDR3 spans 15 residues. V gave up 4 bases and J gave up 10 bases, with 17 bases separating them. Germline CDR1 is MNHEY and CDR2 is SMNVEV (reference sequence). The CDR3 here is CASSWSDLRQSPLHF. CDR3 DNA sequence: TGTGCCAGCAGTTGGTCGGACCTGAGACAATCACCCCTCCACTTT.

The chain employs TRBV10-3 and TRBJ1-5; D is perhaps TRBD1 (5 bases). V was clipped by 2 bases and J by 8 bases, with 16 bases between them. Germline V lookup: CDR1 ENHRY, CDR2 SYGVKD. This CDR3 is 15 amino acids long. The chain's CDR3 is CAISEDGGGRKPQHF. CDR3 nucleotides: TGTGCCATCAGTGAGGATGGGGGAGGGAGGAAGCCCCAGCATTTT.

This chain uses TRBV11-1 with TRBJ1-5; D is unresolved. Germline V lookup: CDR1 SGHAT, CDR2 FQDESV (reference sequence). The CDR3 contains 13 residues. The germline V and J ends were trimmed by 2 bases and 14 bases, with 16 bases remaining between them. The CDR3 loop is CASSLNLRTPKHF. The CDR3 DNA sequence: TGTGCCAGCAGCTTAAATCTTCGGACCCCTAAGCATTTT.

The rearrangement joins TRBV5-1 to TRBJ2-2; D call uncertain. The CDR3 runs to 13 residues. Trimming took 4 bases from V and 4 from J, leaving 8 bases between them. CDR1 is SGHRS, CDR2 YFSETQ, per germline. The CDR3 DNA sequence: TGCGCCAGCAGCCCCTCCGGCACCGGGGAGCTGTTTTTT. Its translation is CASSPSGTGELFF. The variable domain in full, completed from reference TRBV5-1 and TRBJ2-2, reads KAGVTQTPRYLIKTRGQQVTLSCSPISGHRSVSWYQQTPGQGLQFLFEYFSETQRNKGNFPGRFSGRQFSNSRSEMNVSTLELGDSALYLCASSPSGTGELFFGEGSRLTVL.

This clone was detected only a few times. At one boundary the junction diverges from the germline segment, which might be a read error. The gene calls are TRBV28 and TRBJ1-2; TRBD1 aligns across 12 bases. CDR1 is MDHEN and CDR2 is SYDVKM in the germline V gene. This CDR3 is 12 amino acids long. CDR3 nucleotide sequence: TGTGCCAGCAGTTTTAGGGACAGGGGGCGCTACTTC. Protein: CASSFRDRGRYF.

This chain uses TRBV30 with TRBJ2-1; the D is unclear. The CDR3 spans 12 residues. V shed 3 bases and J shed 9 bases, with 12 bases lying between them. Germline V gene lookup returns CDR1 GTSNPN and CDR2 SVGIG (reference sequence). This CDR3 reads CAWSPIVGEQFF. CDR3 nucleotides: TGTGCCTGGAGCCCTATAGTGGGTGAGCAGTTCTTC.

The chain recombines TRBV6-6 with TRBJ1-1; D gene unclear. The CDR3 extends over 12 amino acids. V lost 10 bases and J lost 4, with 13 bases in between. CDR1 is MNHNY and CDR2 is SVGAGI in the germline V gene (reference sequence). The CDR3 DNA reads as TGTGCCACCTCCGGGGTCGTCACTGAAGCTTTCTTT. It translates to CATSGVVTEAFF.

This chain connects TRBV7-9 to TRBJ2-7, with D hard to call. The CDR3 is made up of 15 amino acids. CDR1 and CDR2 from the germline V gene are SEHNR and FQNEAQ (reference sequence). The germline V and J ends were trimmed by 5 bases and 1 base, with 15 bases remaining between them. The CDR3 DNA is TGTGCCAGCAGCCCGATCACTTCCCGTTCCTACGAGCAGTACTTC. Its translation: CASSPITSRSYEQYF.

The chain combines TRBV27 with TRBJ1-1, with 8 positions matching TRBD1. Germline trimming cut 4 bases from V and 5 bases from J; bases unmatched to any gene: 6. The CDR3 consists of 14 residues. Germline V gene data show CDR1 as MNHEY and CDR2 as SMNVEV (reference sequence). CDR3 amino acids: CASSSTGDPTEAFF. CDR3 coding DNA: TGTGCCAGCAGTTCGACAGGGGACCCGACTGAAGCTTTCTTT.

This chain links TRBV5-1 with TRBJ2-7; D is unclear. This CDR3 has 12 amino acids. V was clipped by 0 bases and J by 6 bases, with 7 bases between them. Germline loops: CDR1 SGHRS, CDR2 YFSETQ. The CDR3 sequence: CASSLVTSEQYF. As DNA, the CDR3 is TGCGCCAGCAGCTTGGTGACAAGCGAGCAGTACTTC.